Shown below are 8 T cell receptor beta chains from a single sample sequenced in a study of post-analysis software for immune sequencing data. Study observations and caveats: Five or six TRBV segments were significantly more frequent in patients than in controls. TRBV5-6, TRBV5-1 and TRBV20-1 were among these segments.

These receptors have no known antigen. The library was made from cDNA and included unique molecular identifiers. TCRdb reanalysed the PCR reads using MiXCR and keeps one entry per CDR3 protein. The sample lists almost 700,000 distinct CDR3 sequences, 59% occurring once. Sequenced sample: blood. All receptors derive from a girl between 2 and 10 years old with multiple sclerosis.

In its sample, this clonotype was seen a few times. The chain recombines TRBV20-1 with TRBJ2-1; no definite D call. Trimming cost V 4 bases and J 3 bases, with 10 bases left between them. Germline-derived CDR1 and CDR2 are DFQATT and SNEGSKA (reference sequence). This CDR3 has 13 residues. CDR3 in DNA: TGCAGTGCTATTGCGCCAGACTACAATGAGCAGTTCTTC. This codes for CSAIAPDYNEQFF.

This clonotype was observed a few times. V and J are TRBV29-1 and TRBJ2-3; maybe TRBD1 (5 bases). The V gene lost 4 bases and the J gene lost 0 bases, with 14 bases spanning the gap. The CDR3 sequence is 15 residues long. Germline CDR1 reads SQVTM; CDR2 reads ANQGSEA. CDR3 region: CSVVVGALSTDTQYF. The CDR3 DNA reads as TGCAGCGTTGTTGTAGGGGCGCTTAGCACAGATACGCAGTATTTT.

The gene calls are TRBV3-1 and TRBJ2-1; D is unresolved. The ends were cut back, 1 base at V and 5 bases at J, with 12 bases in the middle. The CDR3 is made up of 15 amino acids. CDR1 LGHDT and CDR2 YNNKEL come from the germline V gene (reference sequence). This CDR3 is CASSQGGLRNNEQFF. The CDR3 nucleotides are TGTGCCAGCAGCCAAGGTGGATTGCGGAACAATGAGCAGTTCTTC.

The chain links TRBV10-3 to TRBJ2-1; a weak D match, TRBD2 (6 bases). This CDR3 is built from 14 residues. Trimming cost V 3 bases and J 7 bases, with 13 bases left between them. Germline CDR1 ENHRY, CDR2 SYGVKD. The CDR3 DNA follows: TGTGCCATCAGTGAACGGGGGAATGGGAATGAGCAGTTCTTC. It is translated as CAISERGNGNEQFF.

CDR3 DNA: TGCAGCGTTGCGGAAGGAAGAGGGGGCAAGACCCAGTACTTC. Translation: CSVAEGRGGKTQYF. The genes are TRBV29-1 and TRBJ2-5; 7 bases map to TRBD1. Trimming cost V 4 bases and J 6 bases; bases outside gene matches: 11. CDR3 size: 14 residues. CDR1 is SQVTM and CDR2 is ANQGSEA in the germline V gene. The whole variable domain, remainder taken from reference TRBV29-1 and TRBJ2-5, is SAVISQKPSRDICQRGTSLTIQCQVDSQVTMMFWYRQQPGQSLTLIATANQGSEATYESGFVIDKFPISRPNLTFSTLTVSNMSPEDSSIYLCSVAEGRGGKTQYFGPGTRLLVL.

This clonotype was observed a few times. The V and J genes are TRBV18 and TRBJ2-1; 7 bases line up with TRBD1. The CDR3 runs 14 residues. Germline V gene lookup returns CDR1 KGHSH and CDR2 LQKENI. V was pared by 4 bases and J by 8 bases, with 8 bases of the junction left unmatched. The CDR3 DNA reads as TGTGCCAGCTCACGGATAGACAGGGACGATGAGCAGTTCTTC. Encoded protein: CASSRIDRDDEQFF.

The chain has TRBV20-1 and TRBJ2-3; the D is unclear. The CDR3 totals 14 residues. V lost 0 bases to trimming and J lost 2 bases, with 9 bases between them. The germline CDR1 and CDR2 sequences are DFQATT and SNEGSKA (reference sequence). The CDR3 sequence: CSARETGLTDTQYF. In nucleotides, the CDR3 is TGCAGTGCTAGAGAAACGGGCCTCACAGATACGCAGTATTTT.

The V gene is TRBV27, the J gene TRBJ2-1, with 11 bases fitting TRBD2. With V trimmed by 4 bases and J by 0 bases, 5 bases remained unmatched. Germline CDR1 MNHEY, CDR2 SMNVEV (reference sequence). The CDR3 is made up of 17 amino acids. Here the CDR3 DNA reads TGTGCCAGCAGTTCCTTAACTAGCGGGAGCTCCTACAATGAGCAGTTCTTC. This sequence encodes CASSSLTSGSSYNEQFF.